The 12 T cell receptor beta chains below come from one sample, sequenced in a study of cytomegalovirus exposure and HLA in healthy donors. It was with 60 Vbeta and 13 Jbeta primers that the PCR ran. The data were produced by immunoSEQ multiplex PCR, yet TCRdb's version contains in-frame clones alone and is incomplete. The data contain approximately 88,000 clones, 60% to 80% of them singletons. The sequenced sample was PBMCs. Receptors were obtained from a man in his sixties in good health and CMV-seronegative.

The J gene is TRBJ1-1, the V gene TRBV9; D gene ambiguous. The germline V gene has CDR1 SGDLS and CDR2 YYNGEE. The CDR3 is 15 residues long. V dropped 3 bases and J dropped 4 bases, with 16 bases sitting between them. The DNA for the CDR3 is TGTGCCAGCAGCGAAAGGTGGGGAGCGGCCACTGAAGCTTTCTTT. Encoded protein: CASSERWGAATEAFF.

This clone was seen a few times. The chain is built from TRBV18 and TRBJ1-3; D is perhaps TRBD1 (6 bases). CDR1 and CDR2 (germline): KGHSH, LQKENI. The CDR3 runs to 13 residues. The ends were cut back, 6 bases at V and 0 bases at J, with 6 bases in the middle. The CDR3 DNA reads as TGTGCCAGCTCGGACAGCTCTGGAAACACCATATATTTT. Translated, it gives CASSDSSGNTIYF.

The gene calls are TRBV9 and TRBJ1-1, with no clear D. CDR1 is SGDLS, CDR2 YYNGEE, per germline. The CDR3 runs to 13 residues. V lost 3 bases and J 8 bases, leaving 14 bases between the germline ends. CDR3 loop: CASSAEMGDEAFF. The CDR3 DNA reads TGTGCCAGCAGCGCGGAAATGGGAGACGAAGCTTTCTTT. The variable domain in full, completed from reference TRBV9 and TRBJ1-1, reads DSGVTQTPKHLITATGQRVTLRCSPRSGDLSVYWYQQSLDQGLQFLIQYYNGEERAKGNILERFSAQQFPDLHSELNLSSLELGDSALYFCASSAEMGDEAFFGQGTRLTVV.

The chain has TRBV5-1 and TRBJ1-5; D perhaps matches TRBD1 (5 bases). The germline CDR1 and CDR2 sequences are SGHRS and YFSETQ. This CDR3 comprises 14 residues. Deletions cut 5 bases from V and 0 bases from J, with 9 bases between. In nucleotides, the CDR3 is TGCGCCAGCAGACCGGACATTAGCAATCAGCCCCAGCATTTT. Encoded protein: CASRPDISNQPQHF.

The chain has TRBV9 and TRBJ2-2; D not certain. V gave up 0 bases and J gave up 0 bases, with 6 bases separating them. Germline V gene sequence: CDR1 SGDLS, CDR2 YYNGEE. CDR3 length: 15 residues. CDR3: CASSVDPTNTGELFF. The CDR3 nucleotides read TGTGCCAGCAGCGTAGACCCTACGAACACCGGGGAGCTGTTTTTT.

This CDR3 is CASSLVSGSNQPQHF. As DNA, the CDR3 is TGCGCCAGCAGCTTGGTGTCAGGGAGCAATCAGCCCCAGCATTTT. This rearrangement joins TRBV5-1 to TRBJ1-5; tentative D call: TRBD1 (5 bases). The CDR3 extends over 15 amino acids. V lost 0 bases and J 1 base, leaving 8 bases between the germline ends. From germline, CDR1 is SGHRS and CDR2 YFSETQ.

V and J are TRBV7-3 and TRBJ1-2; 8 bases agree with TRBD1. CDR1 is SGHTA, CDR2 FQGTGA, per germline. The CDR3 contains 13 residues. Germline trimming cut 1 base from V and 6 bases from J; bases unmatched to any gene: 1. This CDR3 is CASSLRQGNGYTF. The CDR3 DNA reads TGTGCCAGCAGCTTAAGACAGGGGAATGGCTACACCTTC.

The chain uses TRBV2 and TRBJ1-6; D gene uncertain. Between the trimmed V and J ends, which lost 7 bases and 0 bases, there was a span of 16 bases. From germline, CDR1 is SNHLY and CDR2 FYNNEI. The CDR3 extends over 17 amino acids. CDR3 amino acids: CASIRMLWSSYNSPLHF. CDR3 DNA sequence: TGTGCCAGCATCCGGATGCTTTGGAGCTCCTATAATTCACCCCTCCACTTT.

J is TRBJ2-1 and V is TRBV27; 12 bases are shared with TRBD2. V lost 3 bases and J lost 7; bases outside the gene matches: 7. The germline V gene encodes CDR1 MNHEY and CDR2 SMNVEV (reference sequence). This CDR3 region has 16 residues. In DNA form, the CDR3 reads TGTGCCAGCAGTTTCCTAGCGGGGGGGCCATTGAATGAGCAGTTCTTC. Its protein product is CASSFLAGGPLNEQFF.

The CDR3 DNA sequence: TGCGCCAGCAGCTCCGGGACAGGGGGCAATGAGCAGTTCTTC. It codes for CASSSGTGGNEQFF. This chain links TRBV5-1 with TRBJ2-1; 11 bases map to TRBD1. This CDR3 has 14 residues. J gave up 6 bases and V 3 bases, and 2 bases lay outside the gene matches. In germline, CDR1 is SGHRS, CDR2 YFSETQ. The whole variable domain, filled in from reference TRBV5-1 and TRBJ2-1, reads KAGVTQTPRYLIKTRGQQVTLSCSPISGHRSVSWYQQTPGQGLQFLFEYFSETQRNKGNFPGRFSGRQFSNSRSEMNVSTLELGDSALYLCASSSGTGGNEQFFGPGTRLTVL.

V and J are TRBV27 and TRBJ2-3; weak D call: TRBD2 (5 bases). The CDR3 loop spans 15 amino acids. V was cut by 6 bases and J by 2 bases, with 15 bases left in between. The V gene's germline CDR1 is MNHEY and CDR2 SMNVEV (reference sequence). CDR3 nucleotide sequence: TGTGCCAGCAGCCTAGGGCGGGCAAACACAGATACGCAGTATTTT. It yields the protein CASSLGRANTDTQYF.

This clone was counted only a few times. The CDR3 region is CASSPPSGRVLSYEQYF. CDR3 coding DNA: TGTGCCAGCTCCCCGCCTAGCGGGAGGGTCCTCTCCTACGAGCAGTACTTC. The rearrangement joins TRBV18 to TRBJ2-7, with 12 bases identical to TRBD2. After removal of 6 bases from V and 0 bases from J, the junction contained 9 bases not matched to a gene. The CDR3 loop spans 17 amino acids. From germline, CDR1 is KGHSH and CDR2 LQKENI.